This T cell receptor beta chain was recorded in a study of cytomegalovirus exposure and HLA in healthy donors. Only in-frame clones appear in the TCRdb table, and some are missing; sequencing was by immunoSEQ multiplex PCR. Of fewer than 80,000 clones in the sample, 96% were seen once. This clone was recorded only once. Its antigen is unknown. Notes on the study in general: It was reported that the classifier diagnosed cytomegalovirus status with high specificity and sensitivity in both the original and validation cohorts. There were 150 to 200 TCR beta chains listed as cytomegalovirus-associated. In vitro checks showed that a few CMV-associated chains really do target CMV antigens.

Trimming pared 3 bases from V and 3 bases from J, leaving 12 bases between. Germline assignment: CDR1 GTSNPN and CDR2 SVGIG (reference sequence). The length of the CDR3 is 13 residues. This TCR was sampled from a woman younger than 30 in good health and CMV-seropositive. The chain is built from TRBV30 and TRBJ2-7; perhaps TRBD2 as D (6 bases). Sequences were obtained from PBMCs. The CDR3 sequence is CAWSGFGSYEQYF. The CDR3 bases are TGTGCCTGGAGCGGGTTCGGGAGCTACGAGCAGTACTTC.